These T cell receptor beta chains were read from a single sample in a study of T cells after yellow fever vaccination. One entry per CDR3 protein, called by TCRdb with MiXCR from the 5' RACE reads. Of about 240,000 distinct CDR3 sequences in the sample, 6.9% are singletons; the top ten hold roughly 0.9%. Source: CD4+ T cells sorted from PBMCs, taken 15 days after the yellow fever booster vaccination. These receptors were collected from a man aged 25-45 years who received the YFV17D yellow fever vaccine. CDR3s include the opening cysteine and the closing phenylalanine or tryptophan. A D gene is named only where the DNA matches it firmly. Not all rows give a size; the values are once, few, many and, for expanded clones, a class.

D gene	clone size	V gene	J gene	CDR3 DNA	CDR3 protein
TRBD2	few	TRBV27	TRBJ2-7	TGTGCCAGCAGTCCGGCACTAGCGGGCTCCTACGAGCAGTACTTC	CASSPALAGSYEQYF
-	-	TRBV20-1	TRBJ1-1	TGCAGTGCTAGATCTACAGGGATGAACACTGAAGCTTTCTTT	CSARSTGMNTEAFF
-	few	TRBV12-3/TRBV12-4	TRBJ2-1	TGTGCCAGCAGTTCTCGCGGGCGCTCTAATGAGCAGTTCTTC	CASSSRGRSNEQFF
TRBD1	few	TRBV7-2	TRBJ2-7	TGTGCCAGCAGCTTAGGTGACAGGGAATACTACGAGCAGTACTTC	CASSLGDREYYEQYF
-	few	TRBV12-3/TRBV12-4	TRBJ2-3	TGTGCCAGCAGTTTAGCCAGCCGCACAGATACGCAGTATTTT	CASSLASRTDTQYF
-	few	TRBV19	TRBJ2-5	TGTGCCAGTAGTCCCTCAGGAGGGGACGTAGTTGCGACCCAGTACTTC	CASSPSGGDVVATQYF
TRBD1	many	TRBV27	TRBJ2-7	TGTGCCAGCAGGACAATACAAATGGGACAGCTCTACGAGCAGTACTTC	CASRTIQMGQLYEQYF
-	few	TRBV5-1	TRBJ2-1	TGCGCCAGCAGCTTGGATCCCGGCGGGTACAATGAGCAGTTCTTC	CASSLDPGGYNEQFF
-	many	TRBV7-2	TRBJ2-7	TGTGCCAGCAGCTTGACACTCCCCCAAGGAGAGCAGTACTTC	CASSLTLPQGEQYF
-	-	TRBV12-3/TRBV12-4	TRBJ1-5	TGTGCCAGCAGCCGCCTTATAAATCAGCCCCAGCATTTT	CASSRLINQPQHF
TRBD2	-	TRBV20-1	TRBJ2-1	TGCAGTGAGTTCCTCCTCCGGACTAGCGGGAGATTAACCTACAATGAGCAGTTCTTC	CSEFLLRTSGRLTYNEQFF
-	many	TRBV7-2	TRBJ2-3	TGTGCCAGCAGCTTATACCCGGCGGATACGCAGTATTTT	CASSLYPADTQYF
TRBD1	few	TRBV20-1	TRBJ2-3	TGCAGTGCCACGGACAGGGTTTCAGATACGCAGTATTTT	CSATDRVSDTQYF
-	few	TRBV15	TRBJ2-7	TGTGCCACCAGCAGATCTAGCGTCGGGGGCTACGAGCAGTACTTC	CATSRSSVGGYEQYF
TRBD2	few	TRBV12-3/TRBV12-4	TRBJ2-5	TGTGCCAGCAGTTTTGGTTCTAGCGGGGGCGAGACCCAGTACTTC	CASSFGSSGGETQYF